This T cell receptor (beta chain) was profiled in a study of T cell repertoires and HLA-DP antigens (dated by TCRdb to 2017 to 2018). Some background on the complete study: The study used an in vitro model of CD4+ T cell alloreactivity in which transduced HeLa cells presented allogeneic HLA-DP. Average DNA input was about 200 ng for sorted CD137+CD4+ samples, compared with approximately 1,300 ng for pre-culture CD4+ samples. The three donors, two male and one female, ranged from the 18-to-29 to the 60-to-69 age band. Compared with self, one alloantigen differed at one amino acid in the peptide-binding groove and the other differed at fewer than 11, modelling structurally similar versus dissimilar alloantigens.

A note on this clone: No antigen is known for it. No much larger clonotype is one base removed from it; base qualities were not supplied.

Untouched CD4+ T cells were isolated from Ficoll-separated PBMC through negative selection with magnetic beads, and an average purity of roughly 98% was reached. Untouched CD4+ T cells were isolated from Ficoll-separated PBMC with magnetic beads, reaching about 97.7% purity with negligible CD8+ contamination. Peripheral blood mononuclear cells came from the buffy coats of three healthy blood donors, who served as the study's donors. CMV seronegative status was shared by all three donors. The DNeasy Blood & Tissue Kit was used for extraction of genomic DNA. TCRB sequencing was performed on genomic DNA from sorted CD137+CD4+ cells and pre-culture CD4+ baseline samples from each subject. TCRB CDR3 regions were amplified with the immunoSEQ multiplex PCR using forward primers for 54 TRBV segments and reverse primers for 13 TRBJ segments. Pre-culture CD4+ samples were sequenced at deep resolution, targeting over 150,000 T cell genomes. Amplicons were sequenced on an Illumina HiSeq System, producing 87 bp reads covering the CDR3. The study's processing was this. PCR and sequencing errors in the reads were corrected, and CDR3 regions were defined by aligning to IMGT reference sequences. Template and unique rearrangement counts were estimated using synthetic template pools. Clonality was computed as 1 minus Pielou's evenness. The Daley-Smith estimator was used to estimate richness. Morisita's index served as the measure of repertoire overlap. Clones present in cultured samples but not detected in the pre-culture repertoire of the same donor were defined as low-abundance clones. TCRdb retrieved this table from immuneACCESS and kept in-frame rearrangements only. Not all clones are present; in checked studies, unresolved V genes account for under half, and no reason is known for the remainder. V, J and clone size reflect that table, while D and trimming were determined from the DNA. Counted in this sample were about 73,000 clones; over 75% of them appeared once. Of the sample, roughly 1.5% falls within the top ten clones.

Overall study results and their limits: Average cumulative frequency of clones undetected before culture was around 36% against one allele and 50% to 55% against the other. Clonality of sorted CD137+ cells was similar against both alloantigens (around 0.41) and much higher than in pre-culture samples (roughly 0.038). Naive and memory CD4+ repertoires were not analysed separately. The study was limited by having only three donors, by relying on a non-physiological HeLa antigen-presenting system, and by using total CD4+ responder cells.

The CDR3 contains 16 residues, cysteine and phenylalanine counted. The CDR3 DNA has 48 bases and is translated from base 1. For this chain, trimming is 1 base at the V end and 3 bases at the J end, and the number of junction bases without a gene match is 3. Looking up the germline V gene yields CDR1 SGHRS and CDR2 YFSETQ. Recombination joined TRBV5-1 with TRBJ2-2; 10 middle bases align to TRBD2. This receptor was identified in a man aged 60 to 75 in good health and CMV-seronegative. The sequencing sample was made of CD4+ T cells from PBMCs. CDR3 loop: CASSLRLAGDTGELFF. The DNA sequence follows: TGCGCCAGCAGCTTGAGGCTAGCGGGAGACACCGGGGAGCTGTTTTTT.